Listed below are T cell receptor beta chains from one sample, sequenced in a study of STAT3 mutations in large granular lymphocyte leukemia. The repertoire was sequenced with immunoSEQ multiplex PCR; TCRdb's copy has only in-frame clones and lacks some. Of under 3,000 clones listed, over 45% are singletons. Sequencing used peripheral blood mononuclear cells. The receptors come from a man aged 60 to 69 with T-cell large granular lymphocyte leukemia. Some clones in this sample may be carry-over from other donors' samples. Both conserved end residues are part of each CDR3. The D gene is left open where the match is weak. The listing skips clone size in some rows; elsewhere it reads once, few, many or a size class.

v_gene: TRBV5-1; j_gene: TRBJ2-7; d_gene: NA; len: 15; abundance: few; CDR3nt: TGCGCCAGCAGCTTGGCCGGCCAGAAGATCTACGAGCAGTACTTC; CDR3aa: CASSLAGQKIYEQYF
v_gene: TRBV10-3; j_gene: TRBJ2-7; d_gene: TRBD1; len: 15; abundance: NA; CDR3nt: TGTGCCATCAGACCCGGGACAGGGAGGGTCTACGAGCAGTACTTC; CDR3aa: CAIRPGTGRVYEQYF
v_gene: TRBV5-6; j_gene: TRBJ2-5; d_gene: NA; len: 11; abundance: NA; CDR3nt: TGTGCCAGCAGCTTGGGGGGCGGCCAGTACTTC; CDR3aa: CASSLGGGQYF
v_gene: TRBV5-1; j_gene: TRBJ2-3; d_gene: TRBD1; len: 15; abundance: NA; CDR3nt: TGCGCCAGCAGCCGTTGGACAGGGGGCACAGATACGCAGTATTTT; CDR3aa: CASSRWTGGTDTQYF
v_gene: TRBV18; j_gene: TRBJ1-1; d_gene: TRBD1; len: 13; abundance: NA; CDR3nt: TGTGCCAGCTCACGGTCCACAGGGGAGGAAGCTTTCTTT; CDR3aa: CASSRSTGEEAFF
v_gene: TRBV25-1; j_gene: TRBJ1-6; d_gene: NA; len: 14; abundance: few; CDR3nt: TGTGCCAGCAGTGCTGGGTTGGATAATTCACCCCTCCACTTT; CDR3aa: CASSAGLDNSPLHF
v_gene: TRBV30; j_gene: TRBJ1-1; d_gene: NA; len: 12; abundance: NA; CDR3nt: TGTGCCTGGAGTGTACAGTCACGGGAAGCTTTCTTT; CDR3aa: CAWSVQSREAFF
v_gene: TRBV30; j_gene: TRBJ1-2; d_gene: NA; len: 14; abundance: NA; CDR3nt: TGTGCCTGGAGTGTATATAGACAGAGGATCGGCTACACCTTC; CDR3aa: CAWSVYRQRIGYTF
v_gene: TRBV5-6; j_gene: TRBJ1-1; d_gene: NA; len: 15; abundance: NA; CDR3nt: TGTGCCAGCAGCTTGATAAGGGTGAGAAACACTGAAGCTTTCTTT; CDR3aa: CASSLIRVRNTEAFF
v_gene: TRBV4-1; j_gene: TRBJ2-7; d_gene: TRBD1; len: 14; abundance: few; CDR3nt: TGCGCCAGCAGCCAGGGGACAGCGTCCTACGAGCAGTACTTC; CDR3aa: CASSQGTASYEQYF
v_gene: TRBV9; j_gene: TRBJ2-5; d_gene: TRBD1; len: 14; abundance: few; CDR3nt: TGTGCCAGCAGCGTAGGACAGGGTGGAGAGACCCAGTACTTC; CDR3aa: CASSVGQGGETQYF
v_gene: TRBV4-3; j_gene: TRBJ2-7; d_gene: NA; len: 15; abundance: NA; CDR3nt: TGCGCCAGCAGCCTCGGGGCGGGACAGACATACGAGCAGTACTTC; CDR3aa: CASSLGAGQTYEQYF
v_gene: TRBV28; j_gene: TRBJ2-7; d_gene: NA; len: 14; abundance: few; CDR3nt: TGTGCCAGCAGAGGGGAATCAGGAGTCGACGAGCAGTACTTC; CDR3aa: CASRGESGVDEQYF
v_gene: TRBV18; j_gene: TRBJ2-2; d_gene: NA; len: 16; abundance: NA; CDR3nt: TGTGCCAGCTCACCCCCAACAGGGAGAGAGACCGGGGAGCTGTTTTTT; CDR3aa: CASSPPTGRETGELFF